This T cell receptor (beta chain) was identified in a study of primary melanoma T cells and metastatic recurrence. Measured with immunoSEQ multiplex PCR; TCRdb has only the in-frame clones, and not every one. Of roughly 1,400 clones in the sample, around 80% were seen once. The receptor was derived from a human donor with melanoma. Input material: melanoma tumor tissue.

The CDR3, as DNA: TGTGCCACCAGCAGGGGGAGACTATCGACTAGCGGGAGCACAGATACGCAGTATTTT. This encodes CATSRGRLSTSGSTDTQYF. The chain recombines TRBV15 with TRBJ2-3; TRBD2 agrees at 10 bases. The V gene's germline CDR1 is LNHNV and CDR2 YYDKDF (reference sequence). Trimming at V came to 3 bases and at J to 0 bases, leaving 12 bases not matched to a gene. The CDR3 spans 19 residues.